Given below is one T cell receptor beta chain in context. What it binds is not known. MiXCR was run by TCRdb on the multiplex PCR reads, yielding one entry per CDR3 protein. The table records around 120,000 distinct CDR3 sequences, about 20% of them present only once. Breast cancer patients provided tissue from their axillary draining lymph nodes. The sample originates from a study of breast tumors, draining lymph nodes, adjacent tissues. Whole-study results and caveats: Tumor TCR diversity was below lymph nodes but above nontumor tissue. Findings are consistent with lymph node origin and intratumoral expansion of most tumor T cells. Luminal-like breast cancer showed significantly higher tumor–nontumor repertoire similarity than basal-like. Tumor T cell lymph node origin was a supported hypothesis, not proven.

Germline CDR1 reads SQVTM; CDR2 reads ANQGSEA. J lost 4 bases, V lost 7 bases, and 13 bases had no gene match. The CDR3 sequence is 15 residues long. This TCR came from a female donor with breast cancer. Some clones in this sample may be carry-over from other donors' samples. Sequenced sample: axillary lymph node tissue. This chain uses TRBV29-1 with TRBJ2-3; 8 positions agree with TRBD2. CDR3 nucleotide sequence: TGCAGCGCCTGCTCGAGCGGGAGAGTCGCAGATACGCAGTATTTT. This encodes CSACSSGRVADTQYF.